These T cell receptor beta chains were read from a single sample in a study of human T cells and chemical hapten exposure. Each CDR3 protein is one row after TCRdb ran MiXCR on the RACE reads. Of roughly 81,000 distinct CDR3 sequences listed, roughly 8.5% are singletons. Sample: whole blood, taken in connection with sensitization to the hapten diphenylcyclopropenone (DPC). These receptors were taken from a man in his forties with alopecia areata. Some clones in this sample may be carry-over from other donors' samples. CDR3s include the opening cysteine and the closing phenylalanine or tryptophan. D genes are given only for firm matches. For some rows the clone size is stated as once, few or many, or as a class when expanded; others skip it.

j_call v_call clone_size d_call cdr3_nt cdr3_aa
TRBJ2-2 TRBV20-1 . TRBD2 TGCAGTGCCATTCCCGACGGACTAGCGGGAGGAGGTAACACCGGGGAGCTGTTTTTT CSAIPDGLAGGGNTGELFF
TRBJ2-3 TRBV13 . . TGTGCCAGCAGTTATTACAGGAGGGCCACAGATACGCAGTATTTT CASSYYRRATDTQYF
TRBJ2-1 TRBV2 few . TGTGCCAGCAGAGTCGGAAACAATGAGCAGTTCTTC CASRVGNNEQFF
TRBJ2-4 TRBV20-1 . . TGCAGTGCTACAAATGGCGGCCCCAAAAACATTCAGTACTTC CSATNGGPKNIQYF
TRBJ2-6 TRBV25-1 . . TGTGCCAGTAGAAGTCTGGGGGACTCTGGGGCCAACGTCCTGACTTTC CASRSLGDSGANVLTF
TRBJ1-5 TRBV6-5 . . TGTGCCAGCAGTTATTCTGGCCGGAGCAATCAGCCCCAGCATTTT CASSYSGRSNQPQHF
TRBJ1-3 TRBV7-2 few . TGTGCCAGCAGCCTTACTCCGGGGGTGGCTGGAAACACCATATATTTT CASSLTPGVAGNTIYF
TRBJ2-7 TRBV5-1 many TRBD2 TGCGCCAGCAGCCTGGGGACTAGCGGGGGCTACGAGCAGTACTTC CASSLGTSGGYEQYF
TRBJ2-6 TRBV6-2/TRBV6-3 . TRBD1 TGTGCCAGCACCGGCTGGCGGATGACAGGGACTGGGGCCAACGTCCTGACTTTC CASTGWRMTGTGANVLTF
TRBJ2-3 TRBV7-2 . TRBD2 TGTGCCAGCAGCACCGGACTAGCGGGAGTAATCGGCACAGATACGCAGTATTTT CASSTGLAGVIGTDTQYF
TRBJ1-6 TRBV12-3/TRBV12-4 many TRBD1 TGTGCCAGCAGAAAAGACAGGGTTTCACCCCTCCACTTT CASRKDRVSPLHF
TRBJ2-3 TRBV29-1 many . TGCAGCGGCCGGGATTACACAGATACGCAGTATTTT CSGRDYTDTQYF
TRBJ2-3 TRBV7-2 many TRBD2 TGTGCCAGCAGCTTATCCTCTTCACTAGCGGGAGGCCCAGATACGCAGTATTTT CASSLSSSLAGGPDTQYF
TRBJ2-6 TRBV2 . . TGTGCCAGCAGTAAACAAACTTCTGGGGCCAACGTCCTGACTTTC CASSKQTSGANVLTF
TRBJ2-7 TRBV28 few TRBD1 TGTGCCAGCAGACCAGGGGGCGTCTACGAGCAGTACTTC CASRPGGVYEQYF
TRBJ2-2 TRBV24-1 many . TGTGCCACCAGCAGGGTTACCGGGGAGCTGTTTTTT CATSRVTGELFF
TRBJ2-7 TRBV4-3 . . TGCGCCAGCAGCAAAGGCCGGGCCTACGAGCAGTACTTC CASSKGRAYEQYF
TRBJ2-3 TRBV20-1 . . TGCAGTGCTAGAGACATCGGGACTAGCACAGATACGCAGTATTTT CSARDIGTSTDTQYF
TRBJ1-1 TRBV7-2 . . TGTGCCAGCAGCTTCCTGGCAGTTAACACTGAAGCTTTCTTT CASSFLAVNTEAFF
TRBJ2-6 TRBV12-3/TRBV12-4 many . TGTGCCAGCACCCTAACGGGAGGGGCCAACGTCCTGACTTTC CASTLTGGANVLTF
TRBJ2-3 TRBV18 many TRBD2 TGTGCCAGCTCACCACGACTAGCGGGTAGCACAGATACGCAGTATTTT CASSPRLAGSTDTQYF
TRBJ2-1 TRBV20-1 . TRBD2 TGCAGTGCTAGAGATTCTAGCGGAGCCTACAATGAGCAGTTCTTC CSARDSSGAYNEQFF
TRBJ2-1 TRBV10-3 many . TGTGCCATCAGTGATGGGCAGCCCAATGAGCAGTTCTTC CAISDGQPNEQFF
TRBJ1-1 TRBV6-2/TRBV6-3 many . TGTGCCAGCAGTCACCCTGGGGGGCGCGGCACTGAAGCTTTCTTT CASSHPGGRGTEAFF
TRBJ1-4 TRBV4-1 many TRBD1 TGCGCCAGCAGCCTGGGACAGGGGACTACTAATGAAAAACTGTTTTTT CASSLGQGTTNEKLFF
TRBJ2-3 TRBV7-8 . . TGTGCCAGCAGCTTAGAAGGCAGGCCAGATACGCAGTATTTT CASSLEGRPDTQYF
TRBJ1-2 TRBV28 . . TGTGCCAGCAGAGAAGGGGGGCCAGCTACTGGCTACACCTTC CASREGGPATGYTF